The 23 T cell receptor beta chains listed next were all sequenced from one sample in a study of identical twins (dated by TCRdb to between 2015 and 2016). Library generation was performed with 5' RACE. Data came from an Illumina HiSeq 2000. The public reads were reanalyzed by TCRdb: fastp trimming at Q25, MiXCR alignment, in-frame beta chains only. Duplicate CDR3 protein sequences are folded into a single record with the most common DNA and genes. The sample profile shows 700,000 or so distinct CDR3 sequences; roughly 8% of them were found once. 0.98% of the sample is taken by the ten largest. These sequences were also reported in another study, on yellow fever vaccine responses in identical twins.

Sequencing was performed on PBMCs. The receptors come from a young woman in good health.

The rearrangement joins TRBV10-2 to TRBJ2-7; no clear D gene. CDR3 length: 12 residues. The ends were cut back, 6 bases at V and 0 bases at J, with 6 bases in the middle. Germline assignment: CDR1 WSHSY and CDR2 SAAADI. The CDR3 region is CASSQHSYEQYF. The DNA of the CDR3 is TGCGCCAGCAGCCAGCACTCCTACGAGCAGTACTTC.

A few counts support this clonotype. The chain combines TRBV20-1 with TRBJ2-7; a weak D match, TRBD1 (6 bases). V was trimmed by 1 base and J by 2 bases, leaving 9 bases between them. Germline-derived CDR1 and CDR2 are DFQATT and SNEGSKA (reference sequence). The CDR3 runs to 13 residues. The CDR3 is CSARGDKPYEQYF. In nucleotides, the CDR3 is TGCAGTGCTAGAGGGGACAAACCCTACGAGCAGTACTTC.

This clonotype was seen a few times. The gene calls are TRBV6-2 or TRBV6-3 and TRBJ2-6; D is perhaps TRBD2 (5 bases). The CDR3 runs 16 residues. The V and J ends lost 4 bases and 2 bases respectively, with 12 bases between them. Germline V CDR1 and CDR2: MNHEY, SVGEGT. Written as DNA, the CDR3 is TGTGCCAGCAGTTTATACGGAGCGGCTGGGGCCAACGTCCTGACTTTC. Its translation: CASSLYGAAGANVLTF.

This clonotype was recorded a few times. The chain employs TRBV12-3 or TRBV12-4 and TRBJ2-7; D ambiguous. The CDR3 is 13 amino acids. V was clipped by 2 bases and J by 2 bases, with 7 bases between them. CDR3 nucleotides: TGTGCCAGCAGTTTAAGGTTCCCCTACGAGCAGTACTTC. Residues: CASSLRFPYEQYF.

This clonotype was counted at least ten times. The rearrangement uses TRBV3-1 and TRBJ1-6; possible D gene TRBD1, 5 bases. Between the trimmed V and J ends, which lost 4 bases and 6 bases, there was a span of 13 bases. The CDR3 extends over 15 amino acids. The V gene's germline CDR1 is LGHDT and CDR2 YNNKEL (reference sequence). The CDR3 DNA reads as TGTGCCAGCAGCCCCTCGGGACTGCCTAATTCACCCCTCCACTTT. Its protein is CASSPSGLPNSPLHF. The variable domain in full, completed from reference TRBV3-1 and TRBJ1-6, reads DTAVSQTPKYLVTQMGNDKSIKCEQNLGHDTMYWYKQDSKKFLKIMFSYNNKELIINETVPNRFSPKSPDKAHLNLHINSLELGDSAVYFCASSPSGLPNSPLHFGNGTRLTVT.

This clonotype was counted many times. The chain recombines TRBV11-2 with TRBJ2-2, with D unresolved. The CDR3 length is 19 residues. V shed 5 bases and J shed 0 bases, with 22 bases lying between them. CDR1 and CDR2 (germline): SGHAT, FQNNGV. CDR3 in DNA: TGTGCCAGCAGCCTACCTTTATCCGCTACACCTGCGAACACCGGGGAGCTGTTTTTT. Translating it yields CASSLPLSATPANTGELFF. Complete variable domain (other parts from reference TRBV11-2 and TRBJ2-2): EAGVAQSPRYKIIEKRQSVAFWCNPISGHATLYWYQQILGQGPKLLIQFQNNGVVDDSQLPKDRFSAERLKGVDSTLKIQPAKLEDSAVYLCASSLPLSATPANTGELFFGEGSRLTVL.

This rearrangement joins TRBV5-1 to TRBJ2-2; D could derive from TRBD1 or TRBD2 (5 bases each). The CDR3 length is 14 residues. Germline loops: CDR1 SGHRS, CDR2 YFSETQ. Between the trimmed V and J ends, which lost 4 bases and 6 bases, there was a span of 13 bases. This chain's CDR3 is CASSPARGSGELFF. The CDR3 nucleotides are TGCGCCAGCAGCCCAGCCCGGGGCTCCGGGGAGCTGTTTTTT.

The J gene is TRBJ2-1, the V gene TRBV10-3; 12 bases are a match to TRBD1. Trimming cost V 4 bases and J 1 base; bases outside gene matches: 11. This CDR3 has 19 amino acids. Germline V gene sequence: CDR1 ENHRY, CDR2 SYGVKD. The CDR3 bases are TGTGCCATCAGTGCAAGCGGGGACAGGGGGCTTTTTTCCTACAATGAGCAGTTCTTC. Its translation is CAISASGDRGLFSYNEQFF.

This clonotype was recorded many times. The chain uses TRBV28 and TRBJ2-3, with TRBD1 identical over 7 bases. V was clipped by 2 bases and J by 2 bases; unmatched bases: 7. The CDR3 extends over 16 amino acids. Germline assignment: CDR1 MDHEN and CDR2 SYDVKM. In DNA, the CDR3 is TGTGCCAGCAGTTTACCGGGACAGATAAACACAGATACGCAGTATTTT. The encoded protein is CASSLPGQINTDTQYF.

In its sample, this clonotype was seen a few times. As DNA, the CDR3 is TGCAGCGTTGAGCCAGCGGCCTCCTACAATGAGCAGTTCTTC. As protein: CSVEPAASYNEQFF. The rearrangement joins TRBV29-1 to TRBJ2-1, with D possibly matching TRBD2 (5 bases). This CDR3 spans 14 amino acids. Germline V gives CDR1 SQVTM, CDR2 ANQGSEA. Trimming cost V 3 bases and J 0 bases, with 9 bases left between them.

This clonotype was seen a few times. V usage is TRBV5-6 and J usage is TRBJ2-3; D is unclear. CDR3 length: 15 amino acids. V lost 4 bases, J lost 0 bases, and 12 bases lay in between. The germline V gene encodes CDR1 SGHDT and CDR2 YYEEEE. The CDR3: CASSRRGQSTDTQYF. CDR3 nucleotides: TGTGCCAGCAGCCGCCGTGGGCAGAGCACAGATACGCAGTATTTT.

CDR3 in amino acids: CASSHGLAPKDTQYF. In nucleotides, the CDR3 is TGTGCCAGCAGTCATGGTTTGGCTCCAAAGGATACGCAGTATTTT. The chain carries TRBV28 and TRBJ2-3; D is unclear. The CDR3 is 15 amino acids. With 5 bases removed from V and 6 bases from J, the gap between germline ends came to 18 bases. CDR1 is MDHEN and CDR2 is SYDVKM in the germline V gene.

The chain recombines TRBV5-1 with TRBJ1-2; 10 nucleotides align to TRBD1. CDR3 length: 15 residues. V shed 4 bases, J shed 2 bases, and the junction held 5 bases outside the gene matches. Germline CDR1 reads SGHRS; CDR2 reads YFSETQ. The DNA of the CDR3 is TGCGCCAGCAGCCCGCCGGGACAGGGGAACTATGGCTACACCTTC. Translation gives CASSPPGQGNYGYTF.

This clonotype has only a few counts. The V call is TRBV3-1, the J call TRBJ2-1; perhaps TRBD1 as D (6 bases). This CDR3 is built from 15 residues. The ends were cut back, 6 bases at V and 2 bases at J, with 14 bases in the middle. Germline CDR1 and CDR2: LGHDT and YNNKEL (reference sequence). The CDR3 nucleotides read TGTGCCAGCAGTCTACAGGGACGGGCCTACAATGAGCAGTTCTTC. Protein product: CASSLQGRAYNEQFF.

This clonotype was observed a few times. This sequence joins TRBV12-3 or TRBV12-4 and TRBJ1-4; the D gene is possibly TRBD1 (5 bases). CDR3 size: 14 residues. V was cut by 1 base and J by 8 bases, with 11 bases left in between. The CDR3 DNA reads as TGTGCCAGCAGTTTAGTGGGGCTAGGGGAAAAACTGTTTTTT. This sequence encodes CASSLVGLGEKLFF.

This clonotype was seen a few times. The gene calls are TRBV7-9 and TRBJ2-7; no firm D call. The CDR3 extends over 14 amino acids. The ends were cut back, 2 bases at V and 3 bases at J, with 11 bases in the middle. CDR1 is SEHNR and CDR2 is FQNEAQ in the germline V gene (reference sequence). For the CDR3, the DNA is TGTGCCAGCAGCTTACCGTTAAAGCACTACGAGCAGTACTTC. Protein product: CASSLPLKHYEQYF.

The gene calls are TRBV2 and TRBJ2-3; 7 nucleotides match TRBD2. The CDR3 loop spans 17 amino acids. CDR1 and CDR2 (germline): SNHLY, FYNNEI. Trimming at V came to 9 bases and at J to 0 bases, leaving 15 bases not matched to a gene. The CDR3 bases are TGTGCCAGTAGTCCGGCGGGGGTTTCCTCTAGCACAGATACGCAGTATTTT. Translating it yields CASSPAGVSSSTDTQYF.

In its sample, this clonotype was seen a few times. The chain is built from TRBV7-2 and TRBJ2-7, with D perhaps assigned TRBD1 or TRBD2 (5 bases each). This CDR3 is 15 amino acids long. Trimming removed 5 bases from V and 0 bases from J, with 14 bases in between. Germline CDR1 and CDR2: SGHTA and FQGNSA. CDR3 coding DNA: TGTGCCAGCAGCCAAGGACGGGGCAACTCCTACGAGCAGTACTTC. Its translation: CASSQGRGNSYEQYF.

The chain joins TRBV25-1 to TRBJ2-7; 10 bases agree with TRBD1. V dropped 4 bases and J dropped 9; count of bases not matched to a gene: 6. This CDR3 comprises 13 residues. Germline-derived CDR1 and CDR2 are MGHDK and SYGVNS. CDR3 protein: CASSGGQGTVQYF. CDR3 coding DNA: TGTGCCAGCAGTGGGGGACAGGGGACCGTGCAGTACTTC.

V is TRBV18 and J is TRBJ2-1; 8 positions agree with TRBD2. V shed 2 bases, J shed 6 bases, and the junction held 9 bases outside the gene matches. There are 16 residues in the CDR3. Germline V gives CDR1 KGHSH, CDR2 LQKENI. The CDR3 coding sequence is TGTGCCAGCTCACCATGGGCGGGGGGCCCGCCCAATGAGCAGTTCTTC. Translation: CASSPWAGGPPNEQFF.

The chain has TRBV7-8 and TRBJ2-1; TRBD2 matches 12 bases. The ends lost 2 bases at V and 8 bases at J; junction bases unmatched: 7. In germline, CDR1 is SGHVS, CDR2 FQNEAQ. The CDR3 extends over 16 amino acids. The CDR3 loop is CASSLLLAGGGDEQFF. In DNA form, the CDR3 reads TGTGCCAGCAGCTTACTACTAGCGGGGGGAGGTGATGAGCAGTTCTTC. Using reference TRBV7-8 and TRBJ2-1 for the parts outside the CDR3, the full variable domain is GAGVSQSPRYKVAKRGQDVALRCDPISGHVSLFWYQQALGQGPEFLTYFQNEAQLDKSGLPSDRFFAERPEGSVSTLKIQRTQQEDSAVYLCASSLLLAGGGDEQFFGPGTRLTVL.

This clonotype was found a few times. This chain joins TRBV7-9 and TRBJ2-3, with 10 bases aligning to TRBD2. Germline CDR1 reads SEHNR; CDR2 reads FQNEAQ (reference sequence). The CDR3 is made up of 16 amino acids. The ends lost 10 bases at V and 5 bases at J; junction bases unmatched: 15. CDR3 DNA sequence: TGTGCCATCTCGGTGGGGCTAGCGGGGGCAGGAGATACGCAGTATTTT. Residues: CAISVGLAGAGDTQYF.

This clonotype showed up many times. This chain connects TRBV4-1 to TRBJ1-1; 7 nucleotides match TRBD1. With V trimmed by 2 bases and J by 4 bases, 4 bases remained unmatched. The CDR3 has 14 amino acids. Germline CDR1 is MGHRA and CDR2 is YSYEKL. CDR3 coding DNA: TGCGCCAGCAGCCAAAAACAGGGGACCACTGAAGCTTTCTTT. Amino acids: CASSQKQGTTEAFF.